This is a list of T cell receptor beta chains from one sample in a study of T-cell reconstitution after alpha-beta-depleted transplantation in children. From the PCR reads, TCRdb called clonotypes with MiXCR, one entry per CDR3 protein. The repertoire consists of hundreds of thousands of distinct CDR3 sequences, with approximately 16% occurring once and the leading ten covering approximately 1%. The starting material was PBMCs from the stem cell graft donor, obtained from the stem cell graft. The receptors originated from a human donor who donated a stem cell graft to a child with acute myeloid leukemia. The CDR3 runs from the conserved cysteine through the conserved F or W. The D gene is left open where the match is weak. The listing skips clone size in some rows; elsewhere it reads once, few, many or a size class.

CDR3 DNA,CDR3 protein,V gene,J gene,D gene,clone size
TGCGCCAGCAGCCAAGATGGGGCGGGGGCGCAGAATGAGCAGTTCTTC,CASSQDGAGAQNEQFF,TRBV4-3,TRBJ2-1,.,.
TGTGCCAGTAGTATCGGGCAGGGGTCGAGGTCGCATTTT,CASSIGQGSRSHF,TRBV19,TRBJ1-5,.,.
TGTGCCAGCAGCTTAGCTCCGGGGGCCAACGTCCTGACTTTC,CASSLAPGANVLTF,TRBV7-2,TRBJ2-6,.,.
TGCGCCAGCAGCCAAGTAGAGGGGGCGCCTACTGAAGCTTTCTTT,CASSQVEGAPTEAFF,TRBV4-3,TRBJ1-1,TRBD1,many
TGTGCCAGCAGCCAGGAGAGAGGCTATGGCTACACCTTC,CASSQERGYGYTF,TRBV7-3,TRBJ1-2,.,.
TGTGCCAGCAGTCGGGACACACTTCCGAATGAAAAACTGTTTTTT,CASSRDTLPNEKLFF,TRBV5-5,TRBJ1-4,.,.
TGTGCCAGCAGTGAACCGACCCGTGAGACCCAGTACTTC,CASSEPTRETQYF,TRBV6-1,TRBJ2-5,.,few
TGCAGTGCTCCATTACGTAACAACCAGGTGAACACTGAAGCTTTCTTT,CSAPLRNNQVNTEAFF,TRBV20-1,TRBJ1-1,.,many
TGTGCCAGCAGTGAATATTTTGAGGGGTATGGCTACACCTTC,CASSEYFEGYGYTF,TRBV25-1,TRBJ1-2,.,.
TGTGCCAGCAGCTCCACCGGGGGGGCCGGTTACGAGCAGTACTTC,CASSSTGGAGYEQYF,TRBV7-3,TRBJ2-7,TRBD2,.
TGTGCCAGCAGCCCCGACGGGACTAGCGGGGGGTTTAACTACAATGAGCAGTTCTTC,CASSPDGTSGGFNYNEQFF,TRBV11-3,TRBJ2-1,TRBD2,few
TGCAGTGCTAGAGAGTGGGGCGTGAGCGGGGGAAAAGAAGCTTTCTTT,CSAREWGVSGGKEAFF,TRBV20-1,TRBJ1-1,.,.
TGCAGTGCGCTTTCCGGGACACTCTATGGCTACACCTTC,CSALSGTLYGYTF,TRBV20-1,TRBJ1-2,.,few
TGTGCCAGCAGTGAATTCGCAGGGACGGACCAAGAGACCCAGTACTTC,CASSEFAGTDQETQYF,TRBV25-1,TRBJ2-5,.,many
TGCAGTGCTAGAGATGAGGGTTCAGATACGCAGTATTTT,CSARDEGSDTQYF,TRBV20-1,TRBJ2-3,.,.
TGTGCCACTCAGCGGGGGGATAGCACAGATACGCAGTATTTT,CATQRGDSTDTQYF,TRBV15,TRBJ2-3,TRBD2,many
TGTGCCAGCAGCTTATCTGTACGGGCCGGCTCCTACAATGAGCAGTTCTTC,CASSLSVRAGSYNEQFF,TRBV7-2,TRBJ2-1,.,.
TGCAGTGCTAGACGGACCGATCTGCAGCCCCAGCATTTT,CSARRTDLQPQHF,TRBV20-1,TRBJ1-5,.,many
TGTGCCAGCAGCTTGGGGTGGGCAGGAGGCACTGAAGCTTTCTTT,CASSLGWAGGTEAFF,TRBV5-8,TRBJ1-1,.,.
TGTGCCAGCAGCGTAGGCGGGGGTTCCTACAATGAGCAGTTCTTC,CASSVGGGSYNEQFF,TRBV9,TRBJ2-1,TRBD2,many